This paragraph reports one T cell receptor (beta chain). No more than 2 weeks before study entry, exposed participants had met a case of COVID-19. The sample originates from a study of blood T cell repertoires in COVID-19. In the study overall: Sample material is recorded as cDNA or gDNA derived from T cells, B-cell-depleted T cells, or PBMCs.

Trimming removed 7 bases at V and 8 bases at J, with 17 bases between. The germline CDR1 and CDR2 sequences are SEHNR and FQNEAQ (reference sequence). The length of the CDR3 is 14 residues. Profiling relied on immunoSEQ multiplex PCR, and the TCRdb table lists in-frame clones only, not all of them. The sample has 220,000 or so clones, 90% seen once. The chain recombines TRBV7-9 with TRBJ1-4, with D tentatively TRBD1 (6 bases). Source material: PBMCs or T cells enriched from blood (not recorded which). This receptor was identified in a young man who had been exposed to COVID-19. CDR3: CASNSGGLDEKLFF. CDR3 DNA sequence: TGTGCCAGCAACTCTGGGGGCTTGGACGAAAAACTGTTTTTT.